The 10 T cell receptor beta chains presented below share a single source sample, sequenced in a study of sequential checkpoint blockade in melanoma. Treatment: randomized to nivolumab then ipilimumab (arm A) or the reverse (arm B). Clones were sequenced by immunoSEQ multiplex PCR, and TCRdb holds only the in-frame ones, with some missing. The table has 23,000 or so clones, around 65% seen once. This specimen was CD8+ T cells sorted from blood (inferred from file names), taken from a patient given nivolumab and ipilimumab in sequence. These receptors came from a human donor with melanoma.

The rearrangement joins TRBV19 to TRBJ1-1; the D is unclear. V lost 1 base and J 5 bases, leaving 11 bases between the germline ends. The CDR3 spans 14 residues. The germline CDR1 and CDR2 sequences are LNHDA and SQIVND (reference sequence). The DNA of the CDR3 is TGTGCCAGTAGTATAGGTGGGAGGGAGACTGAAGCTTTCTTT. Protein product: CASSIGGRETEAFF.

This rearrangement joins TRBV6-1 to TRBJ2-5, with 8 bases aligning to TRBD2. The J call may be wrong; the DNA end is better matched by TRBJ2-7. Per germline, CDR1 MNHNS and CDR2 SASEGT. The CDR3 runs 18 residues. CDR3 protein: CASSDGPGGGGRFYEQYF. CDR3 nucleotides: TGTGCCAGCAGTGACGGACCTGGAGGCGGGGGGCGCTTCTACGAGCAGTACTTC.

This chain connects TRBV11-2 to TRBJ2-3; TRBD2 matches 7 bases. Trimming removed 5 bases from V and 1 base from J; junction bases left unmatched: 9. This CDR3 is 16 amino acids long. Germline V gives CDR1 SGHAT, CDR2 FQNNGV. The CDR3 DNA is TGTGCCAGCAGCCTGATCTACCGGGGGGGCACAGATACGCAGTATTTT. Its protein is CASSLIYRGGTDTQYF.

CDR3 DNA: TGCGCCAGCAGCCACGCCCCGATAATGGACAGGGCTTCCTATAATTCACCCCTCCACTTT. It translates to CASSHAPIMDRASYNSPLHF. The chain recombines TRBV4-3 with TRBJ1-6, with 8 positions matching TRBD1. The CDR3 consists of 20 residues. Germline V gives CDR1 LGHNA, CDR2 YSLEER. J was trimmed by 1 base and V by 3 bases; bases with no gene match: 14.

This clone has a handful of counts. This sequence joins TRBV19 and TRBJ1-5; tentative D call: TRBD1 (5 bases). V was shortened by 5 bases and J by 5 bases, with 10 bases between the two germline ends. This CDR3 comprises 13 residues. Germline V gene lookup returns CDR1 LNHDA and CDR2 SQIVND (reference sequence). The DNA of the CDR3 is TGTGCCAGTAGTTGGGGGGGACATCAGCCCCAGCATTTT. Its translation: CASSWGGHQPQHF.

This clone was seen more than once but under ten times. The J gene is TRBJ2-7, the V gene TRBV4-3; TRBD1 is a possible D gene (6 bases). The CDR3 contains 15 residues. Germline loops: CDR1 LGHNA, CDR2 YSLEER. The V end was cut by 1 base, the J end by 3 bases, with 13 bases between. CDR3 nucleotides: TGCGCCAGCAGCCAAGGGCCTACAGGGAACTACGAGCAGTACTTC. It encodes CASSQGPTGNYEQYF.

The chain has TRBV5-6 and TRBJ2-4, with 9 bases aligning to TRBD2. From germline, CDR1 is SGHDT and CDR2 YYEEEE. The CDR3 has 16 amino acids. V trimming: 4 bases; J trimming: 10 bases; junction bases outside the gene matches: 15. For the CDR3, the DNA is TGTGCCAGCAGCACCTGGGGGAGCGGGGGGCGGGGGATTCAGTACTTC. This codes for CASSTWGSGGRGIQYF.

The CDR3 loop is CAMGTSGGANTGELFF. For the CDR3, the DNA is TGTGCCATGGGGACTAGCGGGGGGGCCAACACCGGGGAGCTGTTTTTT. This chain connects TRBV10-3 to TRBJ2-2, with 16 positions matching TRBD2. The ends lost 9 bases at V and 2 bases at J; junction bases unmatched: 3. The CDR3 contains 16 residues. The germline CDR1 and CDR2 sequences are ENHRY and SYGVKD.

This chain uses TRBV19 with TRBJ2-1, with unresolved D. The CDR3 length is 15 residues. Germline V gene data show CDR1 as LNHDA and CDR2 as SQIVND (reference sequence). The V gene lost 1 base and the J gene lost 0 bases, with 7 bases spanning the gap. The CDR3 loop is CASSIGGNSYNEQFF. The CDR3 DNA reads TGTGCCAGTAGTATAGGCGGAAACTCCTACAATGAGCAGTTCTTC.

This clone was seen a single time. The rearrangement joins TRBV7-9 to TRBJ2-3; D gene ambiguous. CDR3 length: 16 amino acids. Trimming pared 2 bases from V and 0 bases from J, leaving 12 bases between. Germline CDR1 reads SEHNR; CDR2 reads FQNEAQ (reference sequence). CDR3 region: CASSLLSLLSTDTQYF. CDR3 DNA: TGTGCCAGCAGCTTACTGTCTTTACTTAGCACAGATACGCAGTATTTT.